This T cell receptor beta chain was sequenced during a study of blood T cell repertoires in COVID-19 (dated by TCRdb to the early 2020s). Describing the broader study: Samples covering the acute and convalescent phases of COVID-19 were provided by collaborators in the United States, Italy and Spain. Deeply sampled blood TCRbeta repertoires from subjects exposed to, actively infected with, or recovered from COVID-19 were included in the dataset. Where HLA class I and class II types were available, the types were taken from metadata supplied by the sample provider, not from assay-based typing. The prospective study material was composed of cDNA or gDNA derived from T cells, B-cell-depleted T cells, or PBMCs. A freely available public database, intended as a resource for researchers studying the immune response to SARS-CoV-2, is where the repertoires were released. A de-identified subject ID, COVID-19 status, age in years and sex were almost always included in the sample metadata. The samples were drawn from two sources: the first 160 participants of the ongoing ImmuneRACE study, and 1,254 subjects contributed by 6 global collaborators. Study-wide findings and limitations: The amount of clinical and demographic metadata varied by source and participant and was provided uncurated.

TCRbeta CDR3 regions were amplified from genomic DNA using the immunoSEQ Assay, a bias-controlled multiplex PCR. Under the source paper's analysis protocol: The number of nucleated cells in each sample was estimated by amplification of reference gene primers within the assay. To quantify the absolute abundance of each unique TCRbeta CDR3 rearrangement, sequence reads were collapsed and filtered. For each sample, productive Simpson clonality was calculated by taking the square root of Simpson's diversity index across productive rearrangements. TCRdb provides this immuneACCESS table in a form limited to in-frame rearrangements. Some clones are lacking; in checked studies, under half of them reflect an unresolved V gene, and why the rest are absent is not known. V, J and clone size were drawn from that table, and D and trimming were deduced from the DNA. The sample table lists 90,000 to 120,000 clones, about 91% of them with a count of one. The biggest ten clones account for around 7% of the sample.

A note on this clone: The clone's antigen remains unknown. Qualities for individual bases were not recorded, and no much larger clone is one base off.

According to the germline V gene, CDR1 reads SNHLY and CDR2 reads FYNNEI. Including cysteine and phenylalanine, the CDR3 has 15 amino acids. CDR3 DNA is the only sequence kept; it has 45 bases, read in frame from the first base. V is pared back by 7 bases and J by 9 bases, with 22 bases lying between the germline termini. Whole blood was collected in K2EDTA tubes by collaborating institutions according to the institutions' own protocols. For TCRbeta analysis, collaborator samples were shipped as frozen whole blood, as isolated PBMCs, or as DNA extracted from either sample type. The sequence is built from TRBV2 and TRBJ2-1; a tentative D match to TRBD2 spans 6 bases. The source material was peripheral blood. This TCR derives from a man aged 45-60 years with active or convalescent COVID-19. The nucleotide sequence is given as TGTGCCAGCAATCCGAGGGGACTCCAGGGCGGTGAGCAGTTCTTC. It translates to CASNPRGLQGGEQFF.